Shown below are 32 T cell receptor beta chains from a single sample sequenced in a study of T-cell memory formation after mild COVID-19. One entry per CDR3 protein results from TCRdb running MiXCR on the 5' RACE reads. The top ten clones hold around 25% of a sample with 40,000 to 60,000 distinct CDR3 sequences, 10% to 15% of them seen once. Sequenced sample: PBMCs or a T cell subset sorted from them (not recorded which). The receptors originated from a man younger than 30 who had mild COVID-19 (a few samples of this study predate the infection). Cell type and time point are not known.

This clonotype was found a few times. The rearrangement links TRBV7-2 to TRBJ2-7; D is ambiguous. Germline V gene data show CDR1 as SGHTA and CDR2 as FQGNSA. The CDR3 is made up of 15 amino acids. V was clipped by 1 base and J by 6 bases, with 16 bases between them. For the CDR3, the DNA is TGTGCCAGCAGCTTAGGTCCCATTTTGGGCCCCGAGCAGTACTTC. As protein: CASSLGPILGPEQYF.

The chain employs TRBV4-2 and TRBJ2-5; 10 positions agree with TRBD1. The trim removed 1 base at V and 5 bases at J, leaving 4 bases unmatched. The CDR3 loop spans 15 amino acids. Germline CDR1 LGHNA, CDR2 YNFKEQ. Here the CDR3 DNA reads TGTGCCAGCAGCCAAGGACAGGGGGCAGGGGAGACCCAGTACTTC. Translation: CASSQGQGAGETQYF.

This clonotype was seen only a few times. The V gene is TRBV18, the J gene TRBJ1-1; 9 bases are shared with TRBD1. Germline V lookup: CDR1 KGHSH, CDR2 LQKENI. Trimming removed 4 bases from V and 6 bases from J; junction bases left unmatched: 6. The CDR3 spans 14 residues. The CDR3, as DNA: TGTGCCAGCTCACTACAGGGGGCAAGCGCTGAAGCTTTCTTT. Translated: CASSLQGASAEAFF.

The chain joins TRBV15 to TRBJ2-2; possibly TRBD1 for D (6 bases). CDR1 and CDR2 from the germline V gene are LNHNV and YYDKDF (reference sequence). The CDR3 has 14 amino acids. Trimming cost V 5 bases and J 7 bases, with 14 bases left between them. CDR3 bases: TGTGCCACCAGCGTCGCAGGGGATGGCGGGGAGCTGTTTTTT. Residues: CATSVAGDGGELFF.

The genes are TRBV29-1 and TRBJ1-2; D is unresolved. The CDR3 consists of 11 residues. V was pared by 4 bases and J by 0 bases, with 3 bases between. Germline CDR1 and CDR2: SQVTM and ANQGSEA. The CDR3 sequence is CSVGANYGYTF. CDR3 coding DNA: TGCAGCGTTGGGGCTAACTATGGCTACACCTTC.

This clonotype was counted a few times. The limits of the CDR3 on the DNA are not certain, so only TCRdb's listed CDR3 is given. This chain uses TRBV6-5 with TRBJ1-6. The CDR3 is made up of 13 amino acids, end residues included. CDR1 is MNHEY, CDR2 SVGAGI, per germline. The CDR3 reads CASSYTFGSPLHF.

The genes are TRBV4-3 and TRBJ2-2, with TRBD2 identical over 12 bases. The CDR3 runs 18 residues. Trimming cost V 4 bases and J 7 bases; bases outside gene matches: 13. Germline-derived CDR1 and CDR2 are LGHNA and YSLEER. The DNA for the CDR3 is TGCGCCAGCAGCCCCCGGGCTAGCGGGGGGGGTGGAGGCGGGGAGCTGTTTTTT. This translates into CASSPRASGGGGGGELFF.

This clonotype was seen a few times. V and J are TRBV25-1 and TRBJ2-2; 8 nucleotides match TRBD1. V shed 3 bases, J shed 3 bases, and the junction held 0 bases outside the gene matches. Per germline, CDR1 MGHDK and CDR2 SYGVNS. The CDR3 is 14 residues long. CDR3 bases: TGTGCCAGCAGTGACAGGGGGCACACCGGGGAGCTGTTTTTT. Translating it yields CASSDRGHTGELFF.

This clonotype has ten or more counts. The chain has TRBV20-1 and TRBJ2-3, with TRBD2 as a possible D gene (5 bases). This CDR3 is built from 17 residues. The germline CDR1 and CDR2 sequences are DFQATT and SNEGSKA (reference sequence). Trimming took off 2 bases at V and 1 base at J, with 19 bases between the two ends. The CDR3, as DNA: TGCAGTGCTAGAAGTCCAGGATTCAAGGGAGGCACAGATACGCAGTATTTT. Translating it yields CSARSPGFKGGTDTQYF.

The chain joins TRBV18 to TRBJ2-2; a weak D match, TRBD2 (5 bases). Trimming removed 1 base from V and 5 bases from J, with 8 bases in between. CDR3 length: 14 residues. Germline V gene data show CDR1 as KGHSH and CDR2 as LQKENI. The CDR3 protein is CASSPLEVTGELFF. CDR3 bases: TGTGCCAGCTCACCACTGGAGGTTACCGGGGAGCTGTTTTTT.

This clonotype was found many times. The J gene is TRBJ2-7, the V gene TRBV29-1; 9 bases line up with TRBD1. The germline V gene has CDR1 SQVTM and CDR2 ANQGSEA. The CDR3 has 14 amino acids. The J segment lost 7 bases and the V segment lost 4 bases, leaving 11 bases of the junction unmatched. The CDR3 nucleotides read TGCAGCGTTGGGGTGAGGACAGGGGTGAGGGAGCAGTACTTC. Its protein is CSVGVRTGVREQYF.

In its sample, this clonotype was seen a few times. This chain joins TRBV5-1 and TRBJ1-2; TRBD1 is a possible D gene (5 bases). Germline V CDR1 and CDR2: SGHRS, YFSETQ. This CDR3 has 16 residues. V lost 4 bases, J lost 1 base, and 17 bases lay in between. The CDR3 here is CASSLSPTEDNYGYTF. CDR3 bases: TGCGCCAGCAGCCTTAGTCCGACAGAAGATAACTATGGCTACACCTTC.

The chain links TRBV3-1 to TRBJ2-1, with D possibly matching TRBD2 (5 bases). The CDR3 consists of 15 residues. Trimming took off 2 bases at V and 0 bases at J, with 8 bases between the two ends. Germline values: CDR1 LGHDT, CDR2 YNNKEL (reference sequence). Here the CDR3 DNA reads TGTGCCAGCAGCCAAAGAGCGGACTCCTACAATGAGCAGTTCTTC. Its translation is CASSQRADSYNEQFF.

This clonotype was seen a few times. The chain employs TRBV5-1 and TRBJ2-5; TRBD2 matches at 12 bases. CDR3 length equals 16 residues. CDR1 is SGHRS, CDR2 YFSETQ, per germline. V dropped 2 bases and J dropped 1; count of bases not matched to a gene: 3. The CDR3: CASSFGLAGFQETQYF. CDR3 in DNA: TGCGCCAGCAGCTTTGGACTAGCGGGGTTCCAAGAGACCCAGTACTTC.

Here the CDR3 reads CSGGAGGTPETQYF. CDR3 sequence (DNA): TGCAGTGGCGGGGCAGGGGGAACGCCTGAGACCCAGTACTTC. This chain joins TRBV20-1 and TRBJ2-5; the D gene is possibly TRBD1 (7 bases). Germline CDR1 reads DFQATT; CDR2 reads SNEGSKA (reference sequence). Trimming left V 7 bases short and J 5 bases short, with 20 bases between. This CDR3 is 14 amino acids long.

This clonotype has just a few counts. This chain links TRBV20-1 with TRBJ1-1, with TRBD1 as a possible D gene (5 bases). There are 15 residues in the CDR3. Trimming removed 1 base from V and 4 bases from J, with 16 bases in between. The V gene's germline CDR1 is DFQATT and CDR2 SNEGSKA (reference sequence). The CDR3, as DNA: TGCAGTGCTAGAGTAGGTGGGGGGGTGAGCACTGAAGCTTTCTTT. It translates to CSARVGGGVSTEAFF.

This clonotype was counted ten times or more. The chain joins TRBV6-5 to TRBJ1-2; 9 nucleotides line up with TRBD1. V gave up 6 bases and J gave up 2 bases; unmatched junction bases: 1. The CDR3 covers 13 residues. Germline CDR1 MNHEY, CDR2 SVGAGI. CDR3 sequence: CASRGQGNYGYTF. The CDR3 bases are TGTGCCAGCAGAGGACAGGGGAACTATGGCTACACCTTC.

This clonotype was counted between two and nine times. CDR3 DNA sequence: TGTGCCAGCAGCTCTGTACGGGAGACCCAGTACTTC. Encoded protein: CASSSVRETQYF. The V call is TRBV7-9, the J call TRBJ2-5; no definite D call. CDR3 length equals 12 residues. V shed 4 bases and J shed 5 bases, with 8 bases lying between them. CDR1 and CDR2 from the germline V gene are SEHNR and FQNEAQ (reference sequence).

This chain joins TRBV5-6 and TRBJ2-7, with no clear D. The CDR3 runs to 11 residues. V dropped 0 bases and J dropped 2 bases, with 0 bases sitting between them. CDR1 SGHDT and CDR2 YYEEEE come from the germline V gene. The CDR3 DNA follows: TGTGCCAGCAGCTTGGCCTACGAGCAGTACTTC. Amino acids: CASSLAYEQYF.

The chain has TRBV2 and TRBJ2-5; 11 bases line up with TRBD2. The length of the CDR3 is 12 residues. J gave up 3 bases and V 9 bases, and 0 bases lay outside the gene matches. CDR1 SNHLY and CDR2 FYNNEI come from the germline V gene. The CDR3 DNA reads as TGTGCCAGGACTAGCGGGGAAGAGACCCAGTACTTC. Protein product: CARTSGEETQYF. Supplemented by reference TRBV2 and TRBJ2-5, the full variable domain reads EPEVTQTPSHQVTQMGQEVILRCVPISNHLYFYWYRQILGQKVEFLVSFYNNEISEKSEIFDDQFSVERPDGSNFTLKIRSTKLEDSAMYFCARTSGEETQYFGPGTRLLVL.

This chain uses TRBV14 with TRBJ2-3; D not certain. This CDR3 spans 16 amino acids. Germline CDR1 reads SGHDN; CDR2 reads FVKESK. V was clipped by 1 base and J by 0 bases, with 11 bases between them. CDR3 sequence (DNA): TGTGCCAGCAGCCAAGGAGTTGGCGGTAGCACAGATACGCAGTATTTT. Translation gives CASSQGVGGSTDTQYF.

V is TRBV20-1 and J is TRBJ1-6; 8 bases map to TRBD1. V trimming: 1 base; J trimming: 10 bases; junction bases outside the gene matches: 15. The CDR3 is made up of 17 amino acids. The V gene's germline CDR1 is DFQATT and CDR2 SNEGSKA (reference sequence). CDR3 DNA sequence: TGCAGTGCTAGAGGACTTGGACAGGGAAGTTCGCGGTCACCCCTCCACTTT. It translates to CSARGLGQGSSRSPLHF.

This clonotype was observed a handful of times. The CDR3: CASSERRAGPEQYF. DNA of the CDR3: TGTGCCAGCAGTGAACGTAGGGCTGGTCCCGAGCAGTACTTC. V and J are TRBV2 and TRBJ2-7; D gene ambiguous. Trimming stripped 2 bases from V and 6 bases from J, with 14 bases between. CDR3 length equals 14 residues. CDR1 and CDR2 (germline): SNHLY, FYNNEI.

The CDR3 spells CASSLAEADTQYF. The DNA of the CDR3 is TGTGCCAGCAGCTTAGCGGAAGCAGATACGCAGTATTTT. The chain uses TRBV7-8 and TRBJ2-3; no definite D call. With 0 bases removed from V and 4 bases from J, the gap between germline ends came to 5 bases. Germline values: CDR1 SGHVS, CDR2 FQNEAQ. This CDR3 spans 13 amino acids.

This clonotype was detected a few times. The genes are TRBV11-2 and TRBJ1-6; D remains unclear. From germline, CDR1 is SGHAT and CDR2 FQNNGV. This CDR3 is built from 15 residues. Between the trimmed V and J ends, which lost 5 bases and 8 bases, there was a span of 16 bases. Written as DNA, the CDR3 is TGTGCCAGCAGCGCCCATGGGGTCCGGGATTCACCCCTCCACTTT. It translates to CASSAHGVRDSPLHF.

The chain is built from TRBV29-1 and TRBJ2-1; 12 nucleotides line up with TRBD2. The CDR3 is 13 amino acids. The V segment lost 7 bases and the J segment 6 bases; nucleotides outside the gene matches: 4. The germline CDR1 and CDR2 sequences are SQVTM and ANQGSEA. CDR3 coding DNA: TGCAGCGCTAGCGGGGGGGCCTCCAATGAGCAGTTCTTC. Amino acid sequence: CSASGGASNEQFF.

In its sample, this clonotype was seen a few times. The V gene is TRBV20-1, the J gene TRBJ1-2; no clear D gene. V lost 0 bases and J lost 10, with 12 bases in between. The germline gives CDR1 DFQATT, CDR2 SNEGSKA (reference sequence). The CDR3 totals 12 residues. CDR3 protein: CSARDSGVYYTF. CDR3 bases: TGCAGTGCTAGAGATTCCGGGGTCTACTACACCTTC.

This clonotype was recorded a few times. The V and J genes are TRBV3-2 and TRBJ2-3. TRBV3-2 is described as a pseudogene. The CDR3 extends over 11 amino acids. In DNA, the CDR3 is TGTGCCAGCCTTCGCACAGATACGCAGTATTTT. Protein sequence: CASLRTDTQYF.

This clonotype was seen at least ten times. This chain uses TRBV7-3 with TRBJ2-1; D is perhaps TRBD1 (5 bases). The CDR3 is 15 residues long. The germline V gene encodes CDR1 SGHTA and CDR2 FQGTGA. V lost 4 bases and J 2 bases, leaving 12 bases between the germline ends. Here the CDR3 DNA reads TGTGCCAGCAGCTCACAGGCAGGGACCTACAATGAGCAGTTCTTC. It specifies CASSSQAGTYNEQFF. The full variable domain, with the rest looked up from reference TRBV7-3 and TRBJ2-1, is GAGVSQTPSNKVTEKGKYVELRCDPISGHTALYWYRQSLGQGPEFLIYFQGTGAADDSGLPNDRFFAVRPEGSVSTLKIQRTERGDSAVYLCASSSQAGTYNEQFFGPGTRLTVL.

This clonotype was counted a few times. This chain links TRBV7-9 with TRBJ2-3; a possible D gene is TRBD2 (7 bases). Germline CDR1 SEHNR, CDR2 FQNEAQ (reference sequence). V lost 4 bases, J lost 0 bases, and 11 bases lay in between. There are 15 residues in the CDR3. The CDR3 is CASSSRGGSTDTQYF. For the CDR3, the DNA is TGTGCCAGCAGCTCGAGGGGGGGTAGCACAGATACGCAGTATTTT.

The chain is built from TRBV24-1 and TRBJ1-1; 7 bases agree with TRBD1. CDR3 length: 13 amino acids. Germline-derived CDR1 and CDR2 are KGHDR and SFDVKD. Germline trimming cut 5 bases from V and 4 bases from J; bases unmatched to any gene: 3. The CDR3 is CATSVTGATEAFF. The CDR3 bases are TGTGCCACCAGTGTTACAGGGGCCACTGAAGCTTTCTTT.

This clonotype was detected many times. The V gene is TRBV12-3 or TRBV12-4, the J gene TRBJ2-1, with D tentatively TRBD2 (5 bases). Trimming stripped 7 bases from V and 4 bases from J, with 17 bases between. The CDR3 extends over 15 amino acids. CDR3 DNA sequence: TGTGCCAGCATTCCAGAGTCGGGAACTTACAATGAGCAGTTCTTC. Its translation is CASIPESGTYNEQFF.